A single sample gave rise to the 2 T cell receptor beta chains below, sequenced in a study of blood T cell repertoires in COVID-19 (dated by TCRdb to between 2020 and 2021). Library generation was performed with the immunoSEQ multiplex PCR assay. The immuneACCESS repertoire file appears here via TCRdb, limited to in-frame rearrangements. These files lack a portion of the clones; in checked studies, under half of the deficit traces to unresolved V genes, and the cause of the others is not known. This sample is represented by about 130,000 clones; around 87% of them were singletons. Approximately 3.6% of the sample goes to the ten largest clones. Material: peripheral blood. These receptors were collected from a woman aged 60-75 years with acute or convalescent COVID-19.

The chain has TRBV18 and TRBJ2-7; 7 bases agree with TRBD2. J lost 1 base, V lost 5 bases, and 5 bases had no gene match. CDR1 KGHSH and CDR2 LQKENI come from the germline V gene. The CDR3 covers 14 residues. The CDR3 spells CASSSSGPSYEQYF. In DNA, the CDR3 is TGTGCCAGCTCATCTAGCGGTCCGTCCTACGAGCAGTACTTC.

The chain has TRBV7-9 and TRBJ1-1, with D possibly being TRBD1 (5 bases). V lost 8 bases and J 2 bases, leaving 15 bases between the germline ends. Germline V lookup: CDR1 SEHNR, CDR2 FQNEAQ (reference sequence). The CDR3 length is 14 residues. The CDR3 sequence: CASGDRDVNTEAFF. The CDR3 DNA sequence: TGTGCCAGCGGAGACAGAGATGTAAACACTGAAGCTTTCTTT. Looking up the rest from reference TRBV7-9 and TRBJ1-1 gives the full variable domain: DTGVSQNPRHKITKRGQNVTFRCDPISEHNRLYWYRQTLGQGPEFLTYFQNEAQLEKSRLLSDRFSAERPKGSFSTLEIQRTEQGDSAMYLCASGDRDVNTEAFFGQGTRLTVV.